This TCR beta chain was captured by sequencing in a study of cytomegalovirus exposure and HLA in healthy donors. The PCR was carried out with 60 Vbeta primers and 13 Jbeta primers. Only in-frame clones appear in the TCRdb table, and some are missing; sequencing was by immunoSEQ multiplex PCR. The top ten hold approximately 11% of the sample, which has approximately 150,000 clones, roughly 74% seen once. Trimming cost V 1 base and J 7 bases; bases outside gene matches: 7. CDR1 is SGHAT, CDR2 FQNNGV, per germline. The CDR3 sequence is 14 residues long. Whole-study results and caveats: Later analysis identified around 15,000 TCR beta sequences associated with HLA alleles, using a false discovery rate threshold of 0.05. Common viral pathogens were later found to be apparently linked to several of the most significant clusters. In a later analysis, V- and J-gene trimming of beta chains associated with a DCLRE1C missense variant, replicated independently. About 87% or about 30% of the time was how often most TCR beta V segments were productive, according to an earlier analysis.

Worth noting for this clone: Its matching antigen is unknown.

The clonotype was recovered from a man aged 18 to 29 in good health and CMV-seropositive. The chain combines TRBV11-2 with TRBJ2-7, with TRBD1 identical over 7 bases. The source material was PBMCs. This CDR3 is CASSLVMGQREQYF. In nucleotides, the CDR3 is TGTGCCAGCAGCTTAGTGATGGGACAGCGGGAGCAGTACTTC.